The 3 T cell receptor beta chains given below trace back to one sample, sequenced in a study of shared clonotypes between healthy human individuals. CD45RO-negative, CCR7-selected cells formed the naive CD8 fraction, which excluded terminally differentiated effector memory CD45RA+ cells. Profiled with immunoSEQ multiplex PCR; TCRdb holds only in-frame clones, not every one. The table includes about 800,000 clones, 90% to 98% detected once. The specimen was naive CD8+ T cells sorted from blood. The receptors come from a man between 25 and 39 years old in good health.

V is TRBV4-3 and J is TRBJ2-2; no definite D call. V was pared by 2 bases and J by 3 bases, with 7 bases between. This CDR3 is built from 14 residues. Germline loops: CDR1 LGHNA, CDR2 YSLEER. CDR3 DNA: TGCGCCAGCAGCCAATTAGCCTACACCGGGGAGCTGTTTTTT. This gives the protein CASSQLAYTGELFF.

The chain has TRBV19 and TRBJ2-3; 10 bases map to TRBD2. Per germline, CDR1 LNHDA and CDR2 SQIVND (reference sequence). J gave up 5 bases and V 0 bases, and 5 bases lay outside the gene matches. The CDR3 sequence is 16 residues long. The CDR3 DNA follows: TGTGCCAGTAGTATAGATACTAGCGGGATACGAGATACGCAGTATTTT. This sequence encodes CASSIDTSGIRDTQYF.

A single count supports this clone. The chain employs TRBV10-1 and TRBJ1-5; the D is unclear. CDR1 WNHNN and CDR2 SYGVQD come from the germline V gene (reference sequence). Between the trimmed V and J ends, which lost 10 bases and 4 bases, there was a span of 20 bases. The CDR3 runs 15 residues. The CDR3: CATNEGRRENQPQHF. CDR3 in DNA: TGCGCCACCAACGAAGGCAGAAGAGAGAATCAGCCCCAGCATTTT.